Listed below are T cell receptor beta chains from one sample, sequenced in a study of shared clonotypes between healthy human individuals. The assay was immunoSEQ multiplex PCR, and TCRdb's table has in-frame clones only and misses some. The table includes more than 2 million clones, roughly 94% detected once. Sequencing was done on a sample of naive CD4+ T cells sorted from blood. The receptors derive from a man aged 18 to 30 in good health. CDR3s include the opening cysteine and the closing phenylalanine or tryptophan. The D gene is left open where the match is weak. Expanded clones are given a class, and other clones once, few, many or no size at all.

TRBJ1-1,-,TRBV30,-,CAWGGGTEAFF,TGTGCCTGGGGAGGAGGCACTGAAGCTTTCTTT
TRBJ2-5,-,TRBV18,-,CASSPSRETQYF,TGTGCCAGCTCACCATCGCGGGAGACCCAGTACTTC
TRBJ1-1,-,TRBV7-9,-,CASSLLGNTEAFF,TGTGCCAGCAGCCTCCTGGGGAACACTGAAGCTTTCTTT
TRBJ1-2,-,TRBV5-4,TRBD1,CASRASGRGRIDSYGYTF,TGTGCCAGCAGAGCCTCGGGGAGGGGGCGCATCGACAGCTATGGCTACACCTTC
TRBJ1-4,-,TRBV28,TRBD1,CASTLQGRWEKLFF,TGTGCCAGCACCCTACAGGGGCGGTGGGAAAAACTGTTTTTT
TRBJ2-7,-,TRBV28,-,CASSLRVSSYEQYF,TGTGCCAGCAGTTTACGGGTGAGCTCCTACGAGCAGTACTTC
TRBJ1-2,-,TRBV4-1,-,CASSQVSAGANYGYTF,TGCGCCAGCAGCCAAGTGTCCGCAGGAGCTAACTATGGCTACACCTTC
TRBJ1-2,-,TRBV9,-,CASSVGQNLNYGYTF,TGTGCCAGCAGCGTAGGGCAGAACCTTAACTATGGCTACACCTTC
TRBJ1-2,-,TRBV28,-,CASSLWAEGAGGYTF,TGTGCCAGCAGTTTATGGGCCGAAGGGGCGGGCGGCTACACCTTC
TRBJ1-6,-,TRBV28,TRBD1,CASTTQGTTYNSPLHF,TGTGCCAGCACAACACAGGGGACGACCTATAATTCACCCCTCCACTTT
TRBJ2-3,once,TRBV7-2,TRBD2,CASSLGLAASTDTQYF,TGTGCCAGCAGCTTAGGACTAGCGGCCAGCACAGATACGCAGTATTTT
TRBJ2-1,-,TRBV18,TRBD2,CASSPSNRLAGGSKQFF,TGTGCCAGCTCTCCAAGCAATCGACTAGCGGGAGGCAGTAAGCAGTTCTTC
TRBJ2-5,-,TRBV9,-,CASSSGVQETQYF,TGTGCCAGCTCCTCGGGGGTCCAAGAGACCCAGTACTTC
TRBJ1-6,-,TRBV7-9,-,CASSFATGFIYNSPLHF,TGTGCCAGCAGTTTCGCCACAGGGTTTATTTATAATTCACCCCTCCACTTT
TRBJ2-5,-,TRBV27,-,CASSLGRAQGGGQETQYF,TGTGCCAGCAGTTTAGGTCGGGCCCAGGGTGGCGGGCAAGAGACCCAGTACTTC
TRBJ1-6,-,TRBV9,TRBD1,CASSARGTGTGDSPLHF,TGTGCCAGCAGCGCCCGCGGGACAGGGACGGGAGATTCACCCCTCCACTTT
TRBJ1-1,-,TRBV7-2,-,CASSSRPSWDF,TGTGCCAGCAGCTCGAGACCGTCATGGGACTTT
TRBJ1-5,-,TRBV5-3,-,CARSLGEVSNQPQHF,TGTGCCAGAAGCTTGGGGGAAGTTAGCAATCAGCCCCAGCATTTT
TRBJ2-2,-,TRBV6-6,-,CASRSYLGDAGELFF,TGTGCCAGCAGGAGCTACCTAGGGGACGCCGGGGAGCTGTTTTTT
TRBJ2-3,-,TRBV5-1,TRBD2,CASSFASGSFTDTQYF,TGCGCCAGCAGCTTCGCTAGCGGGAGTTTCACAGATACGCAGTATTTT
TRBJ1-1,-,TRBV5-8,-,CASSFRAYGMNTEAFF,TGTGCCAGCAGCTTCCGGGCGTACGGGATGAACACTGAAGCTTTCTTT
TRBJ1-5,-,TRBV5-6,-,CASSNDGLANQPQHF,TGTGCCAGCAGTAACGACGGCCTAGCCAATCAGCCCCAGCATTTT
TRBJ2-3,-,TRBV7-2,TRBD2,CASSYELAGFIDTQYF,TGTGCCAGCAGCTACGAACTAGCGGGATTCATAGATACGCAGTATTTT
TRBJ2-1,-,TRBV19,-,CASSIGGVDNEQFF,TGTGCCAGTAGTATAGGTGGGGTAGACAATGAGCAGTTCTTC
TRBJ2-6,-,TRBV10-3,-,CAIRTGSSGANVLTF,TGTGCCATCAGAACAGGTTCCTCTGGGGCCAACGTCCTGACTTTC
TRBJ2-7,-,TRBV18,-,CASSQGTPYEQYF,TGTGCCAGCTCACAAGGGACACCCTACGAGCAGTACTTC
TRBJ2-7,once,TRBV7-2,-,CASSLARGRTTHYEQYF,TGTGCCAGCAGCTTAGCCCGGGGGAGGACTACCCACTACGAGCAGTACTTC
TRBJ2-7,-,TRBV28,-,CASTSGDNEQYF,TGTGCCAGCACCTCGGGGGACAACGAGCAGTACTTC
TRBJ1-2,-,TRBV15,-,CATSRDLAGSPNYGYTF,TGTGCCACCAGCAGAGATTTAGCGGGCTCCCCAAACTATGGCTACACCTTC
TRBJ2-7,-,TRBV6-1,TRBD1,CASSSRDRGTYEQYF,TGTGCCAGCAGTTCACGGGACAGGGGTACCTACGAGCAGTACTTC
TRBJ1-1,-,TRBV7-9,-,CASSLEAGLITEAFF,TGTGCCAGCAGCTTAGAGGCAGGGTTGATCACTGAAGCTTTCTTT
TRBJ2-3,-,TRBV11-2,-,CASSLDRENTQYF,TGTGCCAGCAGCTTAGACAGGGAGAATACGCAGTATTTT